Listed below are T cell receptor beta chains from one sample, sequenced in a study of shared clonotypes between healthy human individuals. The protocol was immunoSEQ multiplex PCR, while the TCRdb copy is restricted to in-frame clones and leaves out a portion. The data show around 1,900,000 clones, around 93% seen once. Sequences were obtained from naive CD8+ T cells from PBMCs. The receptors were sampled from a man younger than 35 in good health. Some clones in this sample may be carry-over from other donors' samples. CDR3s include the opening cysteine and the closing phenylalanine or tryptophan. D genes are given only for firm matches. A clone size is listed for some rows: how often the clone was seen (once, few, many), or a class if it is expanded.

cdr3_nt: TGTGCCAGCAGGACAAACAACGGACAGTACAATGAGCAGTTCTTC
cdr3_aa: CASRTNNGQYNEQFF
clone_size: -
j_call: TRBJ2-1
v_call: TRBV28
d_call: -

cdr3_nt: TGTGCCAGCAGCCTAGCTTACAATGAGCAGTTCTTC
cdr3_aa: CASSLAYNEQFF
clone_size: -
j_call: TRBJ2-1
v_call: TRBV11-1
d_call: -

cdr3_nt: TGTGCCAGCAGTGAGGGGACAGGCGGGGAGACCCAGTACTTC
cdr3_aa: CASSEGTGGETQYF
clone_size: -
j_call: TRBJ2-5
v_call: TRBV25-1
d_call: TRBD1

cdr3_nt: TGCGCCAGCAGCCAGGGACAGGGTCATGAAAAACTGTTTTTT
cdr3_aa: CASSQGQGHEKLFF
clone_size: -
j_call: TRBJ1-4
v_call: TRBV4-3
d_call: TRBD1

cdr3_nt: TGCGCCAGCAGCCAAGATAGCCCCCAGGTGGGGGCAAATTCACCCCTCCACTTT
cdr3_aa: CASSQDSPQVGANSPLHF
clone_size: -
j_call: TRBJ1-6
v_call: TRBV4-1
d_call: -

cdr3_nt: TGTGCCAGCAGCTTAACCCCTTTAGCGCAAATCGTCACAGATACGCAGTATTTT
cdr3_aa: CASSLTPLAQIVTDTQYF
clone_size: -
j_call: TRBJ2-3
v_call: TRBV11-2
d_call: -

cdr3_nt: TGCGCCAGCGGCTCCGGGACCCACTCTGGAAACACCATATATTTT
cdr3_aa: CASGSGTHSGNTIYF
clone_size: -
j_call: TRBJ1-3
v_call: TRBV4-3
d_call: -

cdr3_nt: TGTGCCAGCAGCCCCCTGGGACAGGCGAGCACAGATACGCAGTATTTT
cdr3_aa: CASSPLGQASTDTQYF
clone_size: -
j_call: TRBJ2-3
v_call: TRBV7-9
d_call: TRBD1

cdr3_nt: TGTGCCAGCAGCTGGAGTAGCGGGGGCTCTGGGGCCAACGTCCTGACTTTC
cdr3_aa: CASSWSSGGSGANVLTF
clone_size: -
j_call: TRBJ2-6
v_call: TRBV7-9
d_call: TRBD2

cdr3_nt: TGTGCCAGCAGCACCCGGACAGGGAATGGGGCCGGGGAGCTGTTTTTT
cdr3_aa: CASSTRTGNGAGELFF
clone_size: -
j_call: TRBJ2-2
v_call: TRBV9
d_call: TRBD1

cdr3_nt: TGTGCCAGCAGTACCAAAAACATTCAGTACTTC
cdr3_aa: CASSTKNIQYF
clone_size: -
j_call: TRBJ2-4
v_call: TRBV27
d_call: -

cdr3_nt: TGTGCCAGCAGCCGCACTCTAGGGGATGAGCAGTTCTTC
cdr3_aa: CASSRTLGDEQFF
clone_size: -
j_call: TRBJ2-1
v_call: TRBV7-9
d_call: -

cdr3_nt: TGTGCCAGCAGCTTGGGGACTACCGAGCAGTACTTC
cdr3_aa: CASSLGTTEQYF
clone_size: -
j_call: TRBJ2-7
v_call: TRBV11-2
d_call: TRBD2

cdr3_nt: TGTGCCAGCAGCCTGGGGGGCGGGACAGCCTCCTACGAGCAGTACTTC
cdr3_aa: CASSLGGGTASYEQYF
clone_size: -
j_call: TRBJ2-7
v_call: TRBV7-9
d_call: -

cdr3_nt: TGCAGCAGTAACAGGGATTTCAGGTACAATGAGCAGTTCTTC
cdr3_aa: CSSNRDFRYNEQFF
clone_size: -
j_call: TRBJ2-1
v_call: TRBV29-1
d_call: -

cdr3_nt: TGTGCCAGCATGGTGCGGGAGTTAAACAATGAGCAGTTCTTC
cdr3_aa: CASMVRELNNEQFF
clone_size: -
j_call: TRBJ2-1
v_call: TRBV2
d_call: TRBD2

cdr3_nt: TGTGCCAGTAGGGGACAGGTTACCAATGAGCAGTTCTTC
cdr3_aa: CASRGQVTNEQFF
clone_size: -
j_call: TRBJ2-1
v_call: TRBV19
d_call: TRBD1

cdr3_nt: TGTGCCACCAGCACCAGCGGGAGTTATGAGCAGTTCTTC
cdr3_aa: CATSTSGSYEQFF
clone_size: -
j_call: TRBJ2-1
v_call: TRBV15
d_call: TRBD2

cdr3_nt: TGTGCCAGCAGTGAACTGGGGGAAGCCAAAAACATTCAGTACTTC
cdr3_aa: CASSELGEAKNIQYF
clone_size: -
j_call: TRBJ2-4
v_call: TRBV6-1
d_call: -

cdr3_nt: TGTGCCAGCAGCTCCCCGTCCTACGAGCAGTACTTC
cdr3_aa: CASSSPSYEQYF
clone_size: -
j_call: TRBJ2-7
v_call: TRBV11-2
d_call: -

cdr3_nt: TGTGCCAGCAGTTCTGATGTTTCTACCTCTGGGGCCAACGTCCTGACTTTC
cdr3_aa: CASSSDVSTSGANVLTF
clone_size: -
j_call: TRBJ2-6
v_call: TRBV27
d_call: -

cdr3_nt: TGTGCCAGCAGTTCTCGGGACAGGGGTGTCGGAGGCTACACCTTC
cdr3_aa: CASSSRDRGVGGYTF
clone_size: -
j_call: TRBJ1-2
v_call: TRBV27
d_call: TRBD1

cdr3_nt: TGTGCCAGCAGTTTGGGGCAGTCCAATGAGCAGTTCTTC
cdr3_aa: CASSLGQSNEQFF
clone_size: -
j_call: TRBJ2-1
v_call: TRBV27
d_call: -

cdr3_nt: TGCGCCAGCAGCCAAGATATTAGAGGGCCCACTGAAGCTTTCTTT
cdr3_aa: CASSQDIRGPTEAFF
clone_size: -
j_call: TRBJ1-1
v_call: TRBV4-1
d_call: -

cdr3_nt: TGTGCCAGCAGCTCAGGACAGGGCTGGGAAAAACTGTTTTTT
cdr3_aa: CASSSGQGWEKLFF
clone_size: -
j_call: TRBJ1-4
v_call: TRBV28
d_call: TRBD1

cdr3_nt: TGTGCCAGCAGCCCCCGGACAGGGGCCTTCTACGAGCAGTACTTC
cdr3_aa: CASSPRTGAFYEQYF
clone_size: -
j_call: TRBJ2-7
v_call: TRBV7-9
d_call: TRBD1

cdr3_nt: TGTGCCAGCAGTTCCGACAGGGGGCGAGGGGCTAACTATGGCTACACCTTC
cdr3_aa: CASSSDRGRGANYGYTF
clone_size: -
j_call: TRBJ1-2
v_call: TRBV27
d_call: TRBD1

cdr3_nt: TGTGCCATCTCATCTCCGGGACAGGGCTCCTACAATGAGCAGTTCTTC
cdr3_aa: CAISSPGQGSYNEQFF
clone_size: -
j_call: TRBJ2-1
v_call: TRBV28
d_call: TRBD1

cdr3_nt: TGCAGCGTATTCGCGAACACCGGGGAGCTGTTTTTT
cdr3_aa: CSVFANTGELFF
clone_size: -
j_call: TRBJ2-2
v_call: TRBV29-1
d_call: -

cdr3_nt: TGTGCCAGCAGTTTATCGGGCTACGAGCAGTACTTC
cdr3_aa: CASSLSGYEQYF
clone_size: -
j_call: TRBJ2-7
v_call: TRBV27
d_call: -

cdr3_nt: TGTGCCAGCAGCTTAGATCGGCGACTAGCGGGGGCCAAAGTCACAGATACGCAGTATTTT
cdr3_aa: CASSLDRRLAGAKVTDTQYF
clone_size: -
j_call: TRBJ2-3
v_call: TRBV11-2
d_call: TRBD2

cdr3_nt: TGTGCCAGCAGCTTCGGGAGTGGGGCCAACGTCCTGACTTTC
cdr3_aa: CASSFGSGANVLTF
clone_size: -
j_call: TRBJ2-6
v_call: TRBV7-9
d_call: -

cdr3_nt: TGTGCCAGTAGTATAGGCCCCACTGAAGCTTTCTTT
cdr3_aa: CASSIGPTEAFF
clone_size: -
j_call: TRBJ1-1
v_call: TRBV19
d_call: -

cdr3_nt: TGTGCCAGCAGTCCCCGGACTAGCGGGAGCGAGTGGGAGTTCTTC
cdr3_aa: CASSPRTSGSEWEFF
clone_size: -
j_call: TRBJ2-1
v_call: TRBV27
d_call: TRBD2

cdr3_nt: TGTGCCAGCAGTTACTGGACAGGGTACAATGAGCAGTTCTTC
cdr3_aa: CASSYWTGYNEQFF
clone_size: -
j_call: TRBJ2-1
v_call: TRBV27
d_call: TRBD1

cdr3_nt: TGTGCCAGCAGCTGGGGGATTTACGAGCAGTACTTC
cdr3_aa: CASSWGIYEQYF
clone_size: -
j_call: TRBJ2-7
v_call: TRBV7-9
d_call: -

cdr3_nt: TGTGCACTCAAAGGGGGGTCAGGTACGCAGTATTTT
cdr3_aa: CALKGGSGTQYF
clone_size: -
j_call: TRBJ2-3
v_call: TRBV12-2
d_call: -

cdr3_nt: TGTGCCAGCAGCGCCCAACAGGGTGTGGGCACTGAAGCTTTCTTT
cdr3_aa: CASSAQQGVGTEAFF
clone_size: few
j_call: TRBJ1-1
v_call: TRBV9
d_call: -

cdr3_nt: TGTGCTAGTGGTTTGATATCTAGCGGTTACAATGAGCAGTTCTTC
cdr3_aa: CASGLISSGYNEQFF
clone_size: -
j_call: TRBJ2-1
v_call: TRBV12-5
d_call: TRBD2

cdr3_nt: TGTGCCAGCAGTCAGTCAGTCCGGACAGCGGATGGCTACACCTTC
cdr3_aa: CASSQSVRTADGYTF
clone_size: -
j_call: TRBJ1-2
v_call: TRBV6-1
d_call: -

cdr3_nt: TGTGCCAGCTGGGCGGGAGTCGAGACCCAGTACTTC
cdr3_aa: CASWAGVETQYF
clone_size: -
j_call: TRBJ2-5
v_call: TRBV6-5
d_call: TRBD2

cdr3_nt: TGTGCCAGCAGCTTGGGGACTAGCGGGAGCGAGACCCAGTACTTC
cdr3_aa: CASSLGTSGSETQYF
clone_size: -
j_call: TRBJ2-5
v_call: TRBV7-9
d_call: TRBD2

cdr3_nt: TGCAGCGTTGGGTCTAGCGGGAGGCACAATGAGCAGTTCTTC
cdr3_aa: CSVGSSGRHNEQFF
clone_size: -
j_call: TRBJ2-1
v_call: TRBV29-1
d_call: TRBD2

cdr3_nt: TGTGCCAGCAGACCTGGACAGAACATCAACTATGGCTACACCTTC
cdr3_aa: CASRPGQNINYGYTF
clone_size: -
j_call: TRBJ1-2
v_call: TRBV27
d_call: -

cdr3_nt: TGTGCCAGCAGCGTAGGGGTAGTAGCGGGCCTATCCTCCTACGAGCAGTACTTC
cdr3_aa: CASSVGVVAGLSSYEQYF
clone_size: once
j_call: TRBJ2-7
v_call: TRBV9
d_call: TRBD2

cdr3_nt: TGCGCCAGCAGGCCGGGACTGAACGATGAAAAACTGTTTTTT
cdr3_aa: CASRPGLNDEKLFF
clone_size: -
j_call: TRBJ1-4
v_call: TRBV5-1
d_call: -

cdr3_nt: TGTGCCAGCAGCTCACCGGGACAGGGGGATTATACGCAGTATTTT
cdr3_aa: CASSSPGQGDYTQYF
clone_size: -
j_call: TRBJ2-3
v_call: TRBV7-9
d_call: TRBD1

cdr3_nt: TGTGCCAGCAGCCAGGGTGACAGGGAAGTGGACGAGCAGTACTTC
cdr3_aa: CASSQGDREVDEQYF
clone_size: -
j_call: TRBJ2-7
v_call: TRBV14
d_call: TRBD1

cdr3_nt: TGTGCCAGCAGTTTATCCCTGGGCGGCGGGGAGCTGTTTTTT
cdr3_aa: CASSLSLGGGELFF
clone_size: -
j_call: TRBJ2-2
v_call: TRBV27
d_call: -

cdr3_nt: TGTGCCAGTAGTTTGGGGACGGAGACCCAGTACTTC
cdr3_aa: CASSLGTETQYF
clone_size: -
j_call: TRBJ2-5
v_call: TRBV19
d_call: -

cdr3_nt: TGTGCCAGCACATCAGGGGGCCGGGTTGAAAAACTGTTTTTT
cdr3_aa: CASTSGGRVEKLFF
clone_size: -
j_call: TRBJ1-4
v_call: TRBV25-1
d_call: TRBD1

cdr3_nt: TGTGCCAGCAGTTTACCCGTCAACTCCTACGAGCAGTACTTC
cdr3_aa: CASSLPVNSYEQYF
clone_size: -
j_call: TRBJ2-7
v_call: TRBV28
d_call: -

cdr3_nt: TGTGCCAGCAAAATTCGAGGCGGGTACCCACGAGAGACCCAGTACTTC
cdr3_aa: CASKIRGGYPRETQYF
clone_size: -
j_call: TRBJ2-5
v_call: TRBV28
d_call: -

cdr3_nt: TGTGCCAGCAGCATCGACAGGGGGCAAGAGACCCAGTACTTC
cdr3_aa: CASSIDRGQETQYF
clone_size: -
j_call: TRBJ2-5
v_call: TRBV5-6
d_call: TRBD1